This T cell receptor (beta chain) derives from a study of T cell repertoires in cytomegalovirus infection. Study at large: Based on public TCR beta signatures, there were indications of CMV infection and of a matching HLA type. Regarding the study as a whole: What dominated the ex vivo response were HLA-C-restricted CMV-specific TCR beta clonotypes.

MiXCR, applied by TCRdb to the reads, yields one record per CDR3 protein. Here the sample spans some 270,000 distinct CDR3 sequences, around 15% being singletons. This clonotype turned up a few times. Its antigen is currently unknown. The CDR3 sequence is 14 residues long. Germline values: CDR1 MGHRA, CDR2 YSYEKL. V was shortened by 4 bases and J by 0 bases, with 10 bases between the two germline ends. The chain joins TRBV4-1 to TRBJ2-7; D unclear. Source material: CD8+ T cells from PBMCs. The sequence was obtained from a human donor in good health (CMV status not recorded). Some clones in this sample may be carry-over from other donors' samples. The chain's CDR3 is CASSLIPASYEQYF. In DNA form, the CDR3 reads TGCGCCAGCAGCCTAATCCCGGCCTCCTACGAGCAGTACTTC.